These 22 T cell receptor beta chains were all obtained from the same sample, sequenced in a study of metastatic and nonmetastatic thyroid tumors. Thyroid surgery was preceded by no treatment in any patient. TCRdb reanalyzed the PCR reads with MiXCR. The repertoire holds about 21,000 clones, with approximately 12% as singletons. Sample: blood. The receptor source for this set is a female donor with papillary thyroid cancer or a benign thyroid nodule (not recorded which). Some clones in this sample may be carry-over from other donors' samples.

This clone came up many times. A read error is possible here, since a much larger clone lies one base away. In the same sample, other DNA sequences code for this CDR3. The J gene is TRBJ2-1, the V gene TRBV4-2; the match to TRBD2 covers 8 bases. The germline V gene encodes CDR1 LGHNA and CDR2 YNFKEQ. V shed 3 bases and J 5 bases; nucleotides not matched to a gene: 9. This CDR3 is 16 amino acids long. The CDR3 region is CASSQEAGLGHNEQFF. The CDR3 DNA reads as TGTGCCAGCAGCCAGGAAGCGGGACTAGGTCACAATGAGCAGTTCTTC.

In this sample, this clone turned up many times. The rearrangement joins TRBV4-1 to TRBJ1-1, with D unresolved. Germline loops: CDR1 MGHRA, CDR2 YSYEKL. This CDR3 comprises 14 residues. The V and J ends lost 5 bases and 7 bases respectively, with 17 bases between them. The CDR3 here is CASSARTTAGEAFF. The CDR3 DNA reads as TGCGCCAGCAGCGCTAGAACAACCGCAGGTGAAGCTTTCTTT.

In its sample, this clone was seen many times. Other DNA sequences in this sample translate to the same CDR3. The rearrangement joins TRBV12-3 or TRBV12-4 to TRBJ2-6; no firm D call. This CDR3 spans 14 amino acids. The V and J ends lost 5 bases and 0 bases respectively, with 5 bases between them. The CDR3 DNA sequence: TGTGCCAGCAGTAGCTCCTCTGGGGCCAACGTCCTGACTTTC. Its protein product is CASSSSSGANVLTF.

In its sample, this clone was seen a few times. The chain is built from TRBV6-1 and TRBJ1-6; D is possibly TRBD1 (5 bases). Germline V gene data show CDR1 as MNHNS and CDR2 as SASEGT. V lost 5 bases and J 19 bases, leaving 21 bases between the germline ends. The CDR3 covers 13 residues. In DNA, the CDR3 is TGTGCCAGCAGTCAGGGAAATAATTCACCCATGCACTTT. Translated: CASSQGNNSPMHF.

This clone was recorded at least ten times. The chain joins TRBV19 to TRBJ1-1, with D tentatively TRBD1 (6 bases). V lost 6 bases and J 5 bases, leaving 13 bases between the germline ends. CDR3 length: 13 residues. The germline CDR1 and CDR2 sequences are LNHDA and SQIVND (reference sequence). The CDR3 loop is CASSQQGGTEAFF. CDR3 in DNA: TGTGCCAGTAGCCAACAGGGTGGGACTGAAGCTTTCTTT.

This clone was seen repeatedly, ten times or more. The rearrangement uses TRBV5-1 and TRBJ1-2; 10 bases are a match to TRBD1. This CDR3 has 15 residues. The germline gives CDR1 SGHRS, CDR2 YFSETQ. Unmatched junction bases numbered 10, after V lost 3 bases and J lost 8 bases. The DNA of the CDR3 is TGCGCCAGCAGCTCCCGGGACAGGGGCATTGAAGGCTACACCTTC. Translated, it gives CASSSRDRGIEGYTF.

In regard to this clone: A much larger clone is a single base away; this may be a read error. This chain uses TRBV20-1 with TRBJ2-5; TRBD1 matches 10 bases. Trimming took 5 bases from V and 5 from J; bases not matched to a gene: 11. Looked up from germline, CDR1 is DFQATT and CDR2 is SNEGSKA (reference sequence). CDR3 length: 15 amino acids. Written as DNA, the CDR3 is TGCAGTGCTCGCTACCGGGACAGGGGTTTGGAGACCCAGTACTTC. This translates into CSARYRDRGLETQYF.

The V gene is TRBV12-3 or TRBV12-4, the J gene TRBJ2-1; TRBD1 is a possible D gene (5 bases). V gave up 3 bases and J gave up 9 bases, with 9 bases separating them. The CDR3 length is 12 residues. CDR3 loop: CASSFRVAEQFF. CDR3 nucleotides: TGTGCCAGCAGTTTCAGGGTGGCTGAGCAGTTCTTC.

This clone occurred many times. CDR3: CASSGTVLSGNTIYF. The CDR3 DNA sequence: TGTGCCAGCAGCGGGACTGTGCTCTCTGGAAACACCATATATTTT. This chain links TRBV3-1 with TRBJ1-3, with D tentatively TRBD1 (5 bases). V was shortened by 5 bases and J by 0 bases, with 11 bases between the two germline ends. Germline V gene data show CDR1 as LGHDT and CDR2 as YNNKEL (reference sequence). The CDR3 consists of 15 residues.

Many counts were recorded for this clone. J is TRBJ2-3 and V is TRBV29-1; 9 bases agree with TRBD1. In germline, CDR1 is SQVTM, CDR2 ANQGSEA. This CDR3 has 16 amino acids. Trimming took 7 bases from V and 6 from J; bases not matched to a gene: 17. CDR3 region: CSGRQTGGKHGDTQYF. The CDR3 DNA reads as TGCAGCGGCCGACAGACAGGGGGGAAGCACGGCGATACGCAGTATTTT.

This clone appeared a single time. The chain uses TRBV20-1 and TRBJ1-2, with D unresolved. This CDR3 region has 16 residues. Trimming removed 4 bases at V and 4 bases at J, with 22 bases between. Germline assignment: CDR1 DFQATT and CDR2 SNEGSKA (reference sequence). The CDR3 DNA reads as TGCAGTGCTATCCCAAGCGGCAGAGAGGGTGGCTATGGCTACACCTTC. It codes for CSAIPSGREGGYGYTF.

With regard to this clone: Just one base apart from a much larger clone, this may be a read error. This chain joins TRBV5-4 and TRBJ1-2, with D maybe TRBD1 (6 bases). V gave up 4 bases and J gave up 6 bases, with 19 bases separating them. CDR3 length: 15 amino acids. The germline CDR1 and CDR2 sequences are SGHNT and YYREEE (reference sequence). CDR3 nucleotide sequence: TGTGCCAGCAGCGAAGGACAGCGGGCTGCGAATGGCTACACCTTC. Protein sequence: CASSEGQRAANGYTF.

This clone was observed a single time. The chain carries TRBV19 and TRBJ1-6; 10 bases map to TRBD1. CDR3 length: 16 amino acids. V was pared by 0 bases and J by 10 bases, with 6 bases of the junction left unmatched. Germline values: CDR1 LNHDA, CDR2 SQIVND (reference sequence). For the CDR3, the DNA is TGTGCCAGTAGTATAGAGGACAGGGGGTTTACCTCACCCCTCCACTTT. Its protein is CASSIEDRGFTSPLHF.

This clone was observed at least ten times. The J gene is TRBJ2-3, the V gene TRBV6-5; 11 bases agree with TRBD1. The CDR3 runs 16 residues. Germline-derived CDR1 and CDR2 are MNHEY and SVGAGI. V was clipped by 1 base and J by 1 base; unmatched bases: 1. As DNA, the CDR3 is TGTGCCAGCAGTTACTGGGGACAGGGGGGCACAGATACGCAGTATTTT. Its translation: CASSYWGQGGTDTQYF.

This clone was detected many times. A junction end diverges from the germline sequence, so it may reflect a read error. The identical CDR3 is also encoded by other nucleotide sequences in the sample. V usage is TRBV4-1 and J usage is TRBJ1-1, with D unclear. Per germline, CDR1 MGHRA and CDR2 YSYEKL. This CDR3 is 15 amino acids long. The CDR3 region has the DNA TGCGCCAGCAGCCAAGTCAAAGCCATAAACACTGAGGCTTTCTTT. Its translation is CASSQVKAINTEAFF.

This clone was seen a few times. Since a much larger clone is just one base distant, this may be a read error. The rearrangement uses TRBV6-6 and TRBJ2-5; D gene unclear. Germline CDR1 and CDR2: MNHNY and SVGAGI (reference sequence). The CDR3 length is 14 residues. V gave up 1 base and J gave up 3 bases, with 9 bases separating them. DNA for the CDR3: TGTGCCAGCAGTTACTGGCATGGGGAAGAGACCCAGTACTTC. Translated: CASSYWHGEETQYF.

This clone was picked up many times. The CDR3: CASSIGGQPYEQYF. The CDR3 DNA is TGTGCCAGTAGTATAGGTGGACAGCCCTACGAGCAGTACTTC. J is TRBJ2-7 and V is TRBV19, with D possibly TRBD1 on 6 matching bases. V was cut by 1 base and J by 2 bases, with 9 bases left in between. Germline V gene data show CDR1 as LNHDA and CDR2 as SQIVND (reference sequence). The CDR3 has 14 residues.

The table lists this clone with many counts. A read error may explain this, as a much larger clone is one base away. V gene TRBV6-1 combines with J gene TRBJ2-2; D is possibly TRBD1 (7 bases). CDR3 length: 14 amino acids. The germline gives CDR1 MNHNS, CDR2 SASEGT. CDR3 in amino acids: CASSTGEVTGELLF. For the CDR3, the DNA is TGTGCCAGCAGCACAGGGGAGGTCACCGGGGAGCTGCTTTTT.

Only a few counts were recorded for this clone. Just one base apart from a much larger clone, this may be a read error. The chain links TRBV15 to TRBJ2-7; possibly TRBD1 or TRBD2 for D (5 bases each). V gave up 0 bases and J gave up 2 bases, with 11 bases separating them. Germline V CDR1 and CDR2: LNHNV, YYDKDF (reference sequence). This CDR3 spans 15 amino acids. The CDR3 nucleotides read TGTGCCACCAGCAGAGAGCAGGGAGTTCCCTACGAGCAGTACTTC. Encoded protein: CATSREQGVPYEQYF. Filled out from reference TRBV15 and TRBJ2-7, the complete variable domain reads DAMVIQNPRYQVTQFGKPVTLSCSQTLNHNVMYWYQQKSSQAPKLLFHYYDKDFNNEADTPDNFQSRRPNTSFCFLDIRSPGLGDTAMYLCATSREQGVPYEQYFGPGTRLTVT.

This clone was counted at least ten times. The gene calls are TRBV5-1 and TRBJ1-6, with a weak D call TRBD1 (5 bases). The CDR3 sequence is 14 residues long. Trimming took 3 bases from V and 9 from J, leaving 13 bases between them. In germline, CDR1 is SGHRS, CDR2 YFSETQ. The CDR3 loop reads CASSWDVGGSPLHF. The CDR3 bases are TGCGCCAGCAGCTGGGACGTTGGAGGTTCACCCCTCCACTTT.

Points on this clone: The junction differs from germline at one of its ends, possibly a read error. The gene calls are TRBV7-2 and TRBJ1-2; TRBD1 matches at 7 bases. Per the germline V gene, CDR1 is SGHTA and CDR2 is FQGNSA. The length of the CDR3 is 15 residues. The DNA of the CDR3 is TGTGCCAACAGCCCTTGGACAGGTGGCAACTATGGCTACACCTTC. This encodes CANSPWTGGNYGYTF. Drawing the rest from reference TRBV7-2 and TRBJ1-2, the complete variable domain is GAGVSQSPSNKVTEKGKDVELRCDPISGHTALYWYRQSLGQGLEFLIYFQGNSAPDKSGLPSDRFSAERTGGSVSTLTIQRTQQEDSAVYLCANSPWTGGNYGYTFGSGTRLTVV.

This clone was found many times. This rearrangement joins TRBV6-1 to TRBJ2-7, with D possibly matching TRBD1 (5 bases). Per the germline V gene, CDR1 is MNHNS and CDR2 is SASEGT. CDR3 length: 12 amino acids. Between the trimmed V and J ends, which lost 6 bases and 7 bases, there was a span of 13 bases. The CDR3 here is CASRVTASEQYF. The CDR3, as DNA: TGTGCCAGCAGAGTGACAGCCAGTGAGCAGTACTTC.